A single sample gave rise to the 4 T cell receptor beta chains below, sequenced in a study of OX40 agonist ivuxolimab in advanced cancers. The assay was immunoSEQ multiplex PCR, and TCRdb's table has in-frame clones only and misses some. Here the sample spans under 25,000 clones, about 80% being singletons. The sample here was CD4+ or CD8+ T cells sorted from blood, taken in a trial of the OX40 agonist ivuxolimab. The receptors shown here come from an adult with an advanced solid tumor such as melanoma, head and neck, liver or kidney cancer.

In this sample, this clone turned up a few times. The chain is built from TRBV28 and TRBJ1-5; unclear D gene. The CDR3 extends over 12 amino acids. CDR1 is MDHEN, CDR2 SYDVKM, per germline. V shed 5 bases and J shed 9 bases, with 11 bases lying between them. CDR3 sequence (DNA): TGTGCCAGCAGTCCCCCCCGGGGGCCCCAGCATTTT. This gives the protein CASSPPRGPQHF.

In this sample, this clone turned up a few times. The chain joins TRBV7-2 to TRBJ2-3, with no clear D. This CDR3 is 13 amino acids long. Germline V lookup: CDR1 SGHTA, CDR2 FQGNSA. Trimming left V 3 bases short and J 4 bases short, with 8 bases between. The CDR3 nucleotides read TGTGCCAGCAGCTTTGTGGGTGCAGATACGCAGTATTTT. Its protein is CASSFVGADTQYF. Complete variable domain (other parts from reference TRBV7-2 and TRBJ2-3): GAGVSQSPSNKVTEKGKDVELRCDPISGHTALYWYRQSLGQGLEFLIYFQGNSAPDKSGLPSDRFSAERTGGSVSTLTIQRTQQEDSAVYLCASSFVGADTQYFGPGTRLTVL.

Remarks on this clone: At one boundary the junction diverges from the germline segment, which might be a read error. The CDR3 DNA reads TGTGCCAGCAGCTTGGATACGGGCGGATCTCAAAAACTGTTTTTT. Protein: CASSLDTGGSQKLFF. The chain combines TRBV5-3 with TRBJ1-4; D not certain. TRBV5-3 is reported as an ORF; its role is uncertain. This CDR3 region has 15 residues.

The CDR3 spells CASSVSQESHYGYTF. DNA for the CDR3: TGTGCCAGCAGCGTCTCACAGGAGTCGCACTATGGCTACACCTTC. This chain uses TRBV9 with TRBJ1-2; a weak D match, TRBD1 (5 bases). CDR1 is SGDLS, CDR2 YYNGEE, per germline. Trimming stripped 2 bases from V and 3 bases from J, with 14 bases between. This CDR3 region has 15 residues.